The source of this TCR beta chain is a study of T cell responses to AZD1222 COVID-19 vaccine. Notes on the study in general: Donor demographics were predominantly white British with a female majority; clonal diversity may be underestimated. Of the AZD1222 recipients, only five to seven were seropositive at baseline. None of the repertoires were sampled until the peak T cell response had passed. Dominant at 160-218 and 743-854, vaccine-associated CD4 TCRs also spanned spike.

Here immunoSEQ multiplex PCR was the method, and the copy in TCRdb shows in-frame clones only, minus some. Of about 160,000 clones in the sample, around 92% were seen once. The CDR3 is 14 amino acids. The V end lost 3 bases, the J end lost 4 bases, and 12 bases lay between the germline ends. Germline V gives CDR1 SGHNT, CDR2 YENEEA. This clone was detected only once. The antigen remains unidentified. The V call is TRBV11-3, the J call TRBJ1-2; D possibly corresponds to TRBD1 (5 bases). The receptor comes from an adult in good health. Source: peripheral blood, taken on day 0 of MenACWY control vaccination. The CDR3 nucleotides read TGTGCCAGCAGCTTCAGGGTAGAGGGCTATGGCTACACCTTC. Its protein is CASSFRVEGYGYTF.